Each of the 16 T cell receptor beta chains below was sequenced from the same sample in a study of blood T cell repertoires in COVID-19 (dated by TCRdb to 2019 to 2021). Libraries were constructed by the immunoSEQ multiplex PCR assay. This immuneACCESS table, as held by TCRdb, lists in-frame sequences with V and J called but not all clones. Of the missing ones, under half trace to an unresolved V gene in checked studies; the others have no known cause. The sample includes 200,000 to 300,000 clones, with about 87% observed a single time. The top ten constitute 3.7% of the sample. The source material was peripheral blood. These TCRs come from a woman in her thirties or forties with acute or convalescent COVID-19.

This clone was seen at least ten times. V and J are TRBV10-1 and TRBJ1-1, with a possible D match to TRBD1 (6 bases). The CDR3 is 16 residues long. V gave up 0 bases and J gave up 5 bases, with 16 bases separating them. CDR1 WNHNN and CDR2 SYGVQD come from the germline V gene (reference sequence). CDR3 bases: TGCGCCAGCAGTGAGTCGCTTTTCGGGGGGCAGACTGAAGCTTTCTTT. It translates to CASSESLFGGQTEAFF.

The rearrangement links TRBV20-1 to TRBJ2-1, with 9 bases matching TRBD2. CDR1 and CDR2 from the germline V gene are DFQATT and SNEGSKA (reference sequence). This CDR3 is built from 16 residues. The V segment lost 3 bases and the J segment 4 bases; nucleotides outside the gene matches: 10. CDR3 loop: CSASSEAGGYYNEQFF. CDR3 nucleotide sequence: TGCAGTGCTAGTTCAGAAGCGGGGGGTTATTACAATGAGCAGTTCTTC.

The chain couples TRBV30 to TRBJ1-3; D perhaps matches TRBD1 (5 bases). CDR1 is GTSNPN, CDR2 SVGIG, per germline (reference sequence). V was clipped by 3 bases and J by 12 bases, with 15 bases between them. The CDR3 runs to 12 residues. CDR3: CAWRPSQGFIYF. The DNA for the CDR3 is TGTGCCTGGAGACCATCGCAGGGATTCATATATTTT.

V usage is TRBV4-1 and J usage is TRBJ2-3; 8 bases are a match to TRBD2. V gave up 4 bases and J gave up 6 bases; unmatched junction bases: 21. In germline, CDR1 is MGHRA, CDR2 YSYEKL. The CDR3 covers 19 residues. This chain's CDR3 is CASSPLSPILAATQDTQYF. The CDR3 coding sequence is TGCGCCAGCAGCCCCCTCTCCCCCATACTAGCGGCTACACAGGATACGCAGTATTTT.

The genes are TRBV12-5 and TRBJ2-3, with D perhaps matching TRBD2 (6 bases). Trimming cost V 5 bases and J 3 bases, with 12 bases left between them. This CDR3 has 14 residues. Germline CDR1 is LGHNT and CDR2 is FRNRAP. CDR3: CASGRGTGTDTQYF. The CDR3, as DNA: TGTGCTAGTGGTCGGGGGACGGGGACAGATACGCAGTATTTT.

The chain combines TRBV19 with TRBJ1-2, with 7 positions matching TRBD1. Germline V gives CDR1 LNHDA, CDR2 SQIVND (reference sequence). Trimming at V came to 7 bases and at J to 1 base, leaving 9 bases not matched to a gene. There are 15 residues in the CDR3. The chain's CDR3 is CASTPATGNNYGYTF. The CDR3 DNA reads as TGTGCCAGTACCCCCGCGACAGGGAATAACTATGGCTACACCTTC.

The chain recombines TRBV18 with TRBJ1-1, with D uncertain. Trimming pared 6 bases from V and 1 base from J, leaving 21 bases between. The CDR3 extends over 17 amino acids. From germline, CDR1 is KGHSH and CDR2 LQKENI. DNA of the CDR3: TGTGCCAGCTCTCTTCACCTCACCACGACGGGGAACACTGAAGCTTTCTTT. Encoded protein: CASSLHLTTTGNTEAFF.

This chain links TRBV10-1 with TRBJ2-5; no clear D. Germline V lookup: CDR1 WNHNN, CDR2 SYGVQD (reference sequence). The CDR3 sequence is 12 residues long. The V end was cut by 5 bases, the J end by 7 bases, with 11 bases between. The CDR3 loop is CASSFASGTQYF. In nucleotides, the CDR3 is TGCGCCAGCAGTTTCGCTTCAGGGACCCAGTACTTC.

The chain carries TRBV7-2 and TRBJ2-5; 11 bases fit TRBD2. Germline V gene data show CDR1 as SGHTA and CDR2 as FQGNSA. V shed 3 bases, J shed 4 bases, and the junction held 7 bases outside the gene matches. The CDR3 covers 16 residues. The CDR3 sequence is CASSFYLAGGGETQYF. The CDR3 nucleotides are TGTGCCAGCAGCTTCTACCTAGCGGGGGGTGGAGAGACCCAGTACTTC.

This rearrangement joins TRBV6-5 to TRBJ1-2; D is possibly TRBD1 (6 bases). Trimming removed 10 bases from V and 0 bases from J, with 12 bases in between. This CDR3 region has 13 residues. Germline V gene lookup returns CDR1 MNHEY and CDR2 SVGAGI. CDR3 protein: CATATGANYGYTF. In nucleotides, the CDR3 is TGTGCCACCGCGACAGGAGCTAACTATGGCTACACCTTC.

CDR3 residues: CASSVASGEQDTQYF. The CDR3 DNA is TGTGCCAGCAGCGTGGCTAGCGGGGAGCAAGATACGCAGTATTTT. This rearrangement joins TRBV9 to TRBJ2-3; TRBD2 aligns across 9 bases. This CDR3 has 15 residues. Looked up from germline, CDR1 is SGDLS and CDR2 is YYNGEE. Losses at the gene ends were 2 bases for V and 5 bases for J; bases not matched to a gene: 6.

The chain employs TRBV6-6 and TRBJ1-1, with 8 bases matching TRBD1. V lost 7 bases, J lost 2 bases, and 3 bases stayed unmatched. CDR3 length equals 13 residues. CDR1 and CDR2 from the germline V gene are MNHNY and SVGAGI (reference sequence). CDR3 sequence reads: CASIDRGNTEAFF. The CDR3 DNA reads TGTGCCAGCATTGACAGGGGAAACACTGAAGCTTTCTTT.

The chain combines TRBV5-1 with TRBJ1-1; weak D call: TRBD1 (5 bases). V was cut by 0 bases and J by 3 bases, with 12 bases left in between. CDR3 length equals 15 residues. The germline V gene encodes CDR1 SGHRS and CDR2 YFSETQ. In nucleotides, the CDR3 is TGCGCCAGCAGCTTGGAGGCGGGGGGGTACACTGAAGCTTTCTTT. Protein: CASSLEAGGYTEAFF.

The DNA of the CDR3 is TGTGCCAGCAGCTTAGCGCGGACAGCGTTGAACACTGAAGCTTTCTTT. Its protein is CASSLARTALNTEAFF. V usage is TRBV7-9 and J usage is TRBJ1-1; weak D call: TRBD1 (6 bases). Germline lookup yields CDR1 SEHNR and CDR2 FQNEAQ (reference sequence). V was clipped by 0 bases and J by 0 bases, with 11 bases between them. The CDR3 consists of 16 residues.

The CDR3: CASSLGPGNYGYTF. DNA for the CDR3: TGTGCCAGCAGCTTGGGACCAGGGAACTATGGCTACACCTTC. V is TRBV5-6 and J is TRBJ1-2, with D perhaps TRBD1 (5 bases). This CDR3 has 14 amino acids. Trimming took 0 bases from V and 2 from J, leaving 8 bases between them. From germline, CDR1 is SGHDT and CDR2 YYEEEE.

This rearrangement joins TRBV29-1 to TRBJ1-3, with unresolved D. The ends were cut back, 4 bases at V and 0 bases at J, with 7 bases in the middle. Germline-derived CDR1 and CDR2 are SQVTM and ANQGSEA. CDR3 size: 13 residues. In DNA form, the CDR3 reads TGCAGCGTTGCGGTGAGCTCTGGAAACACCATATATTTT. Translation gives CSVAVSSGNTIYF.